This paragraph covers one T cell receptor beta chain sequence. Per the original methods: Quantification of nucleated cells was approximated via reference gene primer amplification. This table comes from immunoSEQ multiplex PCR, and its TCRdb copy is limited to in-frame clones, with some not included. V, J and clone size were drawn from that table, and D and trimming were deduced from the DNA. The data hold 150,000 to 200,000 clones, with 90% observed a single time. The sample is drawn from a study of blood T cell repertoires in COVID-19. For the study at large: Acute and convalescent COVID-19 specimens originated in the United States, Italy and Spain. The cDNA or gDNA used as material had been derived from T cells, B-cell-depleted T cells, or PBMCs.

CDR1 and CDR2 (germline): MNHEY, SMNVEV (reference sequence). V was cut by 3 bases and J by 0 bases, with 12 bases left in between. The CDR3 totals 17 residues. The chain recombines TRBV27 with TRBJ2-6; a possible D gene is TRBD2 (5 bases). The TCR comes from a man aged 50-59 years with acute or convalescent COVID-19. The specimen was peripheral blood. The CDR3 is CASSLREASSGANVLTF. The DNA of the CDR3 is TGTGCCAGCAGTTTGAGGGAAGCTAGCTCTGGGGCCAACGTCCTGACTTTC. The full variable domain, completed using reference TRBV27 and TRBJ2-6, is EAQVTQNPRYLITVTGKKLTVTCSQNMNHEYMSWYRQDPGLGLRQIYYSMNVEVTDKGDVPEGYKVSRKEKRNFPLILESPSPNQTSLYFCASSLREASSGANVLTFGAGSRLTVL.